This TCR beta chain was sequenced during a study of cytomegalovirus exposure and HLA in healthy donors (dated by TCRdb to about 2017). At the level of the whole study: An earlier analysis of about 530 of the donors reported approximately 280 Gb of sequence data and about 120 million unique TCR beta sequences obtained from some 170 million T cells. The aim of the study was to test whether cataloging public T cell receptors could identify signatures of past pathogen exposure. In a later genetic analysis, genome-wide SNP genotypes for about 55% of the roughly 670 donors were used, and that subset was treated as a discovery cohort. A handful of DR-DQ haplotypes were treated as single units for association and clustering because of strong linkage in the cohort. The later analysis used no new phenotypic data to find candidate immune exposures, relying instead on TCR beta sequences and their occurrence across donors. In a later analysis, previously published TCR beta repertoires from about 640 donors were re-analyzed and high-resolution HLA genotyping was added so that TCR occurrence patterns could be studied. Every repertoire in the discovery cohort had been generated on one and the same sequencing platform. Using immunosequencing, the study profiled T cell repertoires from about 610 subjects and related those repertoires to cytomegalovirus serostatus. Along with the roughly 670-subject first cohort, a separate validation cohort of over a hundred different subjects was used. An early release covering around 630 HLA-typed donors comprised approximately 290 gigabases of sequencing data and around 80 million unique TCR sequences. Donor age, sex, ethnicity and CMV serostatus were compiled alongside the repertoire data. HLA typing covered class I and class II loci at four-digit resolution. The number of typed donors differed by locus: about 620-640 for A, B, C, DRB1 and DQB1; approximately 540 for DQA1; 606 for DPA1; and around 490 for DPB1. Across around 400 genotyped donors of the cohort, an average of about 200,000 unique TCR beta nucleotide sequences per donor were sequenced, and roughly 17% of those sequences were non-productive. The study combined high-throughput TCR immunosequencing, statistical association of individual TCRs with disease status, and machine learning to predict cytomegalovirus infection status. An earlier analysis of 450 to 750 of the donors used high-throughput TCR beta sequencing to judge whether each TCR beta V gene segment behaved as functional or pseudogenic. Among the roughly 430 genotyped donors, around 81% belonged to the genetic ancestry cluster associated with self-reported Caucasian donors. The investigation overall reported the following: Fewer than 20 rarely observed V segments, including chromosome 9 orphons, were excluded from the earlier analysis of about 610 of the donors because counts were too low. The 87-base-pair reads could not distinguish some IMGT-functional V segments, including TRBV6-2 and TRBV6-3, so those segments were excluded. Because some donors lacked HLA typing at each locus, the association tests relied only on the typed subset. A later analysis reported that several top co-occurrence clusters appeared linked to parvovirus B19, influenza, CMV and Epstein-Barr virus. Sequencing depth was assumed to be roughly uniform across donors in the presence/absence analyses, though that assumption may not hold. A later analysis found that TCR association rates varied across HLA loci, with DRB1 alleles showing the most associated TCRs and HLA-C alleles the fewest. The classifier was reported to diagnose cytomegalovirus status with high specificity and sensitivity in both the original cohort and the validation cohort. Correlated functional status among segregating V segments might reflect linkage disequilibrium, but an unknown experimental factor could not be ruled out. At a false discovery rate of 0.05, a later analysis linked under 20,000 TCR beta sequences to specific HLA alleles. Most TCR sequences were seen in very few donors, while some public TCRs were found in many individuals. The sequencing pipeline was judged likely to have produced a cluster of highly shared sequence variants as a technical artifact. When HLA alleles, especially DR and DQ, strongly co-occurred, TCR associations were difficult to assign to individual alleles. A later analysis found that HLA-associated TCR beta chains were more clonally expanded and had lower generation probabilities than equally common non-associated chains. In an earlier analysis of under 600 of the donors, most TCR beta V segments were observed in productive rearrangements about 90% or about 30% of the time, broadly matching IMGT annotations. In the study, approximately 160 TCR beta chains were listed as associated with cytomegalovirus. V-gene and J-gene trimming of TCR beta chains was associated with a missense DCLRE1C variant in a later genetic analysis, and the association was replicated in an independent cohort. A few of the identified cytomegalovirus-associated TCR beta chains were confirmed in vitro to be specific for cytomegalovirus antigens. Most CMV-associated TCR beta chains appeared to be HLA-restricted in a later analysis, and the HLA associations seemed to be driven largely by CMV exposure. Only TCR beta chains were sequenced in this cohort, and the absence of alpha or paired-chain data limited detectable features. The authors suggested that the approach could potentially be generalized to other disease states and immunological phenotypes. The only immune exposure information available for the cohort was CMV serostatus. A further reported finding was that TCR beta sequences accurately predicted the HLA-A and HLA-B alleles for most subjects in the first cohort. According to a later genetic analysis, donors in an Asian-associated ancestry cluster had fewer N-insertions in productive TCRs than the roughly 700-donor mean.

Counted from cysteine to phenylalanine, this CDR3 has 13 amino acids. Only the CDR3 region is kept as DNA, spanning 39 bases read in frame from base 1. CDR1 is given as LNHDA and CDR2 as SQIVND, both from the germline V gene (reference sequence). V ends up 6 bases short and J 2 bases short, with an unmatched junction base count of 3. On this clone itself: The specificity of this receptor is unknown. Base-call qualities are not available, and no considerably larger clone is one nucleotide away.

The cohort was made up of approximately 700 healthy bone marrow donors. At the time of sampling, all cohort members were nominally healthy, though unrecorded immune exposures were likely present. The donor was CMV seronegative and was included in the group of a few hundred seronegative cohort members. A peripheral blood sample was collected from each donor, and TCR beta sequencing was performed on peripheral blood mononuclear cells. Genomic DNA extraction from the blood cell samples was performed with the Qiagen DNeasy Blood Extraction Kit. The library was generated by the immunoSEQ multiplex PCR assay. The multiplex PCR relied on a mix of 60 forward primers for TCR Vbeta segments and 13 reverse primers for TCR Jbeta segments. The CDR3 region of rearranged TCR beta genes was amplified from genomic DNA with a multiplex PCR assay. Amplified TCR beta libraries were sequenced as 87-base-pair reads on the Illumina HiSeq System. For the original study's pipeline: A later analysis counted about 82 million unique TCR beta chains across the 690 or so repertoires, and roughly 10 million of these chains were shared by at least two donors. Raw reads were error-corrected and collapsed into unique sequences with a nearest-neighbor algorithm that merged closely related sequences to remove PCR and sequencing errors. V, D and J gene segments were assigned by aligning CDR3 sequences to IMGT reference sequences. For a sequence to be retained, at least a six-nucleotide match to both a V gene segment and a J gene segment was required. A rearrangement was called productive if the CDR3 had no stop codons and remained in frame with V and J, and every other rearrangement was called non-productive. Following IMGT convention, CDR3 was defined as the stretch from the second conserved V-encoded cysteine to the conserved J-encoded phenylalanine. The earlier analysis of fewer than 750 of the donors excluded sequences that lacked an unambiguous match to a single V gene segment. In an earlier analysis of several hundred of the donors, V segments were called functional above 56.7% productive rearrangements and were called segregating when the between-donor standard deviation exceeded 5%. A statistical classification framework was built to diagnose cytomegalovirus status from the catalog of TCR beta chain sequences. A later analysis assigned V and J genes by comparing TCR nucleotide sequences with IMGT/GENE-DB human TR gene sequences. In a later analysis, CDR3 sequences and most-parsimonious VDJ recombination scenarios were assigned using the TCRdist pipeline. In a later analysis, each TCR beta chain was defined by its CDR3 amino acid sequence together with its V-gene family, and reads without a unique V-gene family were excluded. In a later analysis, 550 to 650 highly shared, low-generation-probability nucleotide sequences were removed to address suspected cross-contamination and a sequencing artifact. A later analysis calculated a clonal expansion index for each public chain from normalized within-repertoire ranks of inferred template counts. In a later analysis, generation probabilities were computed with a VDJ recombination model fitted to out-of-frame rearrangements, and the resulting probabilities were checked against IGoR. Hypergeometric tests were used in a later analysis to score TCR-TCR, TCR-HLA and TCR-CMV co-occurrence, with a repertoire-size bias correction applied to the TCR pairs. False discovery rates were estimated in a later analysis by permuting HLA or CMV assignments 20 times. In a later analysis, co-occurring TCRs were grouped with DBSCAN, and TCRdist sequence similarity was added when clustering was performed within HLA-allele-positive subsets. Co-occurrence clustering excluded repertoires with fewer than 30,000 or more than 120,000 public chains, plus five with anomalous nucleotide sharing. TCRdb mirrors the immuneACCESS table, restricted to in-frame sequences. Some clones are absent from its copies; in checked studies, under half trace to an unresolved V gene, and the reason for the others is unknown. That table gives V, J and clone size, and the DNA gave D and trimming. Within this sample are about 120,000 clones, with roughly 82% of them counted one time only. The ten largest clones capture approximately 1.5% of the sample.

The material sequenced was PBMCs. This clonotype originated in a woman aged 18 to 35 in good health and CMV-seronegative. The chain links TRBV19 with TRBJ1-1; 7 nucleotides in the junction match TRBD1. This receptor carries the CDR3 CASRHRGNTEAFF. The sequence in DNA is TGTGCCAGTAGACACAGGGGCAACACTGAAGCTTTCTTT. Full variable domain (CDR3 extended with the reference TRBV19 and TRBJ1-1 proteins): DGGITQSPKYLFRKEGQNVTLSCEQNLNHDAMYWYRQDPGQGLRLIYYSQIVNDFQKGDIAEGYSVSREKKESFPLTVTSAQKNPTAFYLCASRHRGNTEAFFGQGTRLTVV.